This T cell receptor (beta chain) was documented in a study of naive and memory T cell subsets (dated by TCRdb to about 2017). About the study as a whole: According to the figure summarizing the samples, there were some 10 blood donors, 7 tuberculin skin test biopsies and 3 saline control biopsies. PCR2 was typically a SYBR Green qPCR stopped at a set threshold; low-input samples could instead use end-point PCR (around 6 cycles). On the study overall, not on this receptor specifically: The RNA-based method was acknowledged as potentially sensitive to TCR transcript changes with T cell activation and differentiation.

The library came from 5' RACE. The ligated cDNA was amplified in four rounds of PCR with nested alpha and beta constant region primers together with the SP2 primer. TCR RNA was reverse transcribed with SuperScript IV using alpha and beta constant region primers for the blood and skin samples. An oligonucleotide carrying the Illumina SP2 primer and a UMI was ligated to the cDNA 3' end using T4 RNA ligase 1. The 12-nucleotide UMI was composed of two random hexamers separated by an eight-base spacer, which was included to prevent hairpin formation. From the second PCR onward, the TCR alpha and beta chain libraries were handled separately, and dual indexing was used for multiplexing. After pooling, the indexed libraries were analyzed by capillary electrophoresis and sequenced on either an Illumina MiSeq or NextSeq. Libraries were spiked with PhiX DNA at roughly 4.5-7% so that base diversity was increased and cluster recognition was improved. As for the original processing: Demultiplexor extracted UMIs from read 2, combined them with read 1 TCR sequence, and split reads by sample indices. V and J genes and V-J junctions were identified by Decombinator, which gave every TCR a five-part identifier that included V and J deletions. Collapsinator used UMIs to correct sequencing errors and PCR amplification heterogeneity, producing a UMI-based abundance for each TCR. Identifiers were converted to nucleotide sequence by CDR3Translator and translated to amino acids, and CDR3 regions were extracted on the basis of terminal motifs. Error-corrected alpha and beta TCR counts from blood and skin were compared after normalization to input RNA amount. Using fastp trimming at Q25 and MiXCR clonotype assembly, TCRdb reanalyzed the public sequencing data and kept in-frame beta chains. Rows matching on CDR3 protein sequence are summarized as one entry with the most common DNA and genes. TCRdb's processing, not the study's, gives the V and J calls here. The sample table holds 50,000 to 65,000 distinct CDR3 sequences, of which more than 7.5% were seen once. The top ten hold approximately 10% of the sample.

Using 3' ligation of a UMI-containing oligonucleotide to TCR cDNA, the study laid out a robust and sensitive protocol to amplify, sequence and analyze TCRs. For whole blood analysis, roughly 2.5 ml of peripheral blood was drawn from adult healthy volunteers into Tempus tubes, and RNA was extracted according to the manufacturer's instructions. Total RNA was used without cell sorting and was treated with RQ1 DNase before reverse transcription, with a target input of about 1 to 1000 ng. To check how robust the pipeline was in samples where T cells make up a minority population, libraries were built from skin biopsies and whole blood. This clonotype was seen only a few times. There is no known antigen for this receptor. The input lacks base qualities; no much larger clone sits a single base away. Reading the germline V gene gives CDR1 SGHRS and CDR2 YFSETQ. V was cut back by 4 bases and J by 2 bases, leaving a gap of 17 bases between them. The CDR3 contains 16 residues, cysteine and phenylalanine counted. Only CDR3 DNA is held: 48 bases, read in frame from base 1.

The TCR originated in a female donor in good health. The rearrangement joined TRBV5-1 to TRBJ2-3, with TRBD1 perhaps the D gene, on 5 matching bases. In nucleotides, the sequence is TGCGCCAGCAGCACCCCAGGGTCTCCCCACACAGATACGCAGTATTTT. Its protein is CASSTPGSPHTDTQYF.